This TCR beta chain was observed in a study of blood T cell repertoires in COVID-19. CDR1 and CDR2 from the germline V gene are LGHDT and YNNKEL (reference sequence). CDR3 length: 13 residues. The junction had 4 bases not matched to a gene; V was cut back by 6 bases and J by 4 bases. The data were produced by immunoSEQ multiplex PCR, yet TCRdb's version contains in-frame clones alone and is incomplete. The sample lists 75,000 to 95,000 clones, roughly 80% occurring once. This clone turned up a few times. Specimen: peripheral blood. This chain joins TRBV3-1 (or the pseudogene TRBV3-2) and TRBJ2-7, with 9 bases lining up with TRBD1. This TCR was sampled from a woman aged 40 to 50 with active or convalescent COVID-19. The CDR3 bases are TGTGCCAGCAGGCCGACAGGGGGATACGAGCAGTACTTC. This encodes CASRPTGGYEQYF.